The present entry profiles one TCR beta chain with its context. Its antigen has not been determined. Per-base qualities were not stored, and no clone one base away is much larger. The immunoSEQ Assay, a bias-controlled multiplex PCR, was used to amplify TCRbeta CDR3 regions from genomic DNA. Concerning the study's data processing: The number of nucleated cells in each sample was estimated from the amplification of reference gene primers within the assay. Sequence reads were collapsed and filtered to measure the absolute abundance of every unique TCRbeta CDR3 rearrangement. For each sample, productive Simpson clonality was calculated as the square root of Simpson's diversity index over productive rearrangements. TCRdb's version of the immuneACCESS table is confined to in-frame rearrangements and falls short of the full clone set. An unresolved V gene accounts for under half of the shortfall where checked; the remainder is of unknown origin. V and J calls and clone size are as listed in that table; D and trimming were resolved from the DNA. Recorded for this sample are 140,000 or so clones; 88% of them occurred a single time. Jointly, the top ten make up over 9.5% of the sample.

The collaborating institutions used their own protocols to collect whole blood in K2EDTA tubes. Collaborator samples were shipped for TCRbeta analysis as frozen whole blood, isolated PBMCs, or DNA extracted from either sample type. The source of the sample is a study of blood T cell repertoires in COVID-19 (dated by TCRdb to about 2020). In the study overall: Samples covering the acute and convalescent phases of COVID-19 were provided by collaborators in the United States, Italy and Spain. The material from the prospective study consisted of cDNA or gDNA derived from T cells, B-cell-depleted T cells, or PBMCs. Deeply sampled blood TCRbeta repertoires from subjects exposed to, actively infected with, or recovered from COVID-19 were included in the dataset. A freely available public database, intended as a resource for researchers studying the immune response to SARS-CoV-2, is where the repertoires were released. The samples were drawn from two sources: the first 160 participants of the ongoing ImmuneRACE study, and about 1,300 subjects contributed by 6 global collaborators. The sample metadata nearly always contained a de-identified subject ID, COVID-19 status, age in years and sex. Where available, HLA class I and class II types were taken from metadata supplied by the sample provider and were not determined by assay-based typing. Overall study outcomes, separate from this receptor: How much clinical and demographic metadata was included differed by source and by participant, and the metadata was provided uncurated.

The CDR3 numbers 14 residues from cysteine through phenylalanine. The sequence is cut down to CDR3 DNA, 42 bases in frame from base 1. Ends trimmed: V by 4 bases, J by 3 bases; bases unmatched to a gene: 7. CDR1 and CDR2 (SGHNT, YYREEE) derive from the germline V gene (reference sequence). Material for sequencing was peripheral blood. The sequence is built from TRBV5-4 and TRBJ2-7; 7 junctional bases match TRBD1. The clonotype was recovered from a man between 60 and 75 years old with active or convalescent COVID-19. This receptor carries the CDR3 CASSPRQGIYEQYF. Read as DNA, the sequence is TGTGCCAGCAGCCCGCGACAGGGTATCTACGAGCAGTACTTC.